This paragraph reports one T cell receptor (beta chain). This clonotype was seen repeatedly, ten times or more. The target of this receptor is not known. The input lacks base qualities; no much larger clone sits a single base away. From cysteine to phenylalanine, the CDR3 is 15 amino acids long. The CDR3 DNA has 45 bases and is translated from base 1. The CDR1 and CDR2 encoded by the germline V gene are SGHTA and FQGNSA. The germline ends are 16 bases apart after V is trimmed by 6 bases and J by 2 bases. The sample belongs to a study of blood T cells in healthy people across ages (dated by TCRdb to about 2015). In the study overall: In model experiments, roughly one uniquely barcoded TCR beta cDNA molecule per two T cells was captured by template switching. Using deep sequencing normalized with unique cDNA molecular identifiers, the study measured how TCR beta repertoire diversity changes with age. The study analyzed two additional independent replicas of 1 million unique cDNA reads from the same blood draw for two donors, one aged 18 to 30 and one aged 80 or older. To avoid experimental bias, donors of different ages were randomly spread across the sequencing lanes. The donors were split into four age groups: young (average about 15 years), middle-aged (nearly 40), aged (around 67) and long-lived (roughly 77). Broader findings and caveats from the paper: Total diversity estimates from one million sequenced T cells were considered lower bounds and underestimates. Observed TCR beta diversity per million T cells fell roughly linearly with age, and a significant reduction was already apparent by age roughly 40. Observed TCR beta diversity correlated strongly with the percentage of naive T cells measured by flow cytometry. Because the CMV infection status of the donors was unknown, age-related changes in expanded clonotypes may potentially have been confounded. Compared with the aged group, the long-lived group had more naive CD4+ T cells, fewer expanded clones and increased TCR diversity, suggesting age selection. Conclusive comparison of naive and antigen-experienced compartments was prevented by the profiling of bulk unsorted PBMCs.

The 35 to 40 donors, aged about 6 to 100 years, were systemically healthy Caucasian individuals from Russia. Around 10 milliliters of peripheral blood were drawn from each donor into EDTA-treated Vacutainer tubes. Ficoll-Paque density-gradient centrifugation was used to isolate PBMCs, with at least 7 million per sample. Trizol reagent was used to extract total RNA from PBMCs, with at least 5.5 micrograms per sample. The percentages of naive CD45RAhigh/CD27high T cells were determined by flow cytometry on a PBMC aliquot from every donor. Libraries were constructed by 5' RACE. Sequencing was performed on an Illumina HiSeq 2500. The second PCR ran for about 7 to 11 cycles and used a J-beta primer mix along with a sample-barcoded 5' primer. A template-switch 5' adaptor carrying 12 random nucleotides introduced a unique molecular identifier onto each TCR beta cDNA molecule. At least 3 million CDR3-containing paired-end reads were obtained from each sample. First-strand cDNA synthesis was performed from all RNA using the Mint cDNA synthesis kit, with priming by a TRBC-specific oligonucleotide. After uracil-DNA glycosylase treatment, a first 18-cycle PCR used universal primers M1SS and BC2_uni_R on all cDNA. The authors' pipeline ran thus. For normalization, 1 million high-quality reads were randomly selected from each sample, with every read carrying a distinct molecular identifier. Reads sharing molecular identifiers were discarded rather than binned into consensus sequences. MiTCR, with a Q25 quality threshold and the strictest error-elimination algorithm, was used for CDR3 identification, clonotype clustering and error correction. A nonparametric unseen species model using Euler transformation provided a lower-bound estimate of total TCR beta diversity. TCRdb applied fastp at Q25 and MiXCR to the public reads, then kept only in-frame beta chains. Here each entry gathers all rows of one CDR3 protein and keeps the most common genes and DNA. The authors' filters were not applied to this entry. For this sample there are 550,000 to 750,000 distinct CDR3 sequences; around 20% appear just once. The ten largest clones add up to 3.5% to 4% of the sample.

The source material was blood. The receptor comes from a man in his 70s in good health. The rearrangement combines TRBV7-2 with TRBJ2-5, with TRBD2 as a weak D call on 6 bases. CDR3 loop: CASSPLAGRQETQYF. Here is the DNA: TGTGCCAGCAGTCCTTTGGCGGGAAGGCAAGAGACCCAGTACTTC.